Sequencing of this T cell receptor beta chain was carried out in a study of T cell responses to AZD1222 COVID-19 vaccine. Findings and limits, study-wide: Donors in the cohort were predominantly white British and more often female, and clonal diversity was possibly underestimated.

Regarding this clone: What it binds is not known.

CDR1 and CDR2 from the germline V gene are SGDLS and YYNGEE. The CDR3 is 17 amino acids. V lost 3 bases, J lost 4 bases, and 11 bases stayed unmatched. TCRdb's copy holds only in-frame clones and misses some; the assay was immunoSEQ multiplex PCR. The data contain 60,000 to 100,000 clones, about 90% of them singletons. V is TRBV9 and J is TRBJ2-3; 10 bases agree with TRBD2. The sequence was collected from an adult in good health. The specimen was peripheral blood, collected on day 0 of MenACWY control vaccination. Written as DNA, the CDR3 is TGTGCCAGCAGCGCCGGCATAGCGGGAGGCGTGGCAGATACGCAGTATTTT. This sequence encodes CASSAGIAGGVADTQYF.